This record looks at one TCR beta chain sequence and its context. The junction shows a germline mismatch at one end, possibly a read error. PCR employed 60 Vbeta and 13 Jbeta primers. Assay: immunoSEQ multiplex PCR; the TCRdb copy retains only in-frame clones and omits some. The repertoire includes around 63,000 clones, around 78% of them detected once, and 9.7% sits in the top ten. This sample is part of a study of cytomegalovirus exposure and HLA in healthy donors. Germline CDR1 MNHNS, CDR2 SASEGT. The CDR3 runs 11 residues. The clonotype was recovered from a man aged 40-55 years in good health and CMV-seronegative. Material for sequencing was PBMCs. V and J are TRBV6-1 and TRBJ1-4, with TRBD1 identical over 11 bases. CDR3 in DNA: TGTGCCAGAGCAAAAGGGGACAGGGGGAGGTTT. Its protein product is CARAKGDRGRF.